This paragraph covers one TCR beta chain sequence. Its antigen is undetermined. A multiplex PCR was run with 60 Vbeta primers and 13 Jbeta primers. Generated by immunoSEQ multiplex PCR, the TCRdb table keeps only in-frame clones and is missing some. The table has about 150,000 clones, approximately 80% seen once; the top ten hold 2.2%. These data originate in a study of cytomegalovirus exposure and HLA in healthy donors. The study, taken as a whole, reports: It was reportedly the case that the classifier diagnosed cytomegalovirus status with high specificity and sensitivity. Previously analyzed data showed that most TCR beta V segments were productive at a frequency of about 90% or about 30%.

The CDR3 has 22 amino acids. The sequencing sample was made of PBMCs. The source of this sequence is a man aged 25-45 years in good health and CMV-seronegative. The chain links TRBV21-1 to TRBJ1-2. TRBV21-1 counts as a pseudogene. CDR3: CASSKRGLAHFLTIPGYYGYTF. CDR3 in DNA: TGTGCCAGCAGCAAAAGGGGACTGGCCCACTTCCTTACAATCCCAGGTTACTATGGCTACACCTTC.